This T cell receptor (beta chain) was sequenced for a study of T-cell reconstitution after alpha-beta-depleted transplantation in children. This clonotype came up many times. It was with unique molecular identifiers that the TCRbeta library was prepared. TCRdb re-called the PCR reads through MiXCR, storing one row per CDR3 protein. The sample includes 120,000 or so distinct CDR3 sequences, about 9.3% of them seen just once. V lost 3 bases to trimming and J lost 2 bases, with 19 bases between them. The CDR3 totals 17 residues. The sequencing used PBMCs from the stem cell graft donor, collected from the stem cell graft. V is TRBV12-3 or TRBV12-4 and J is TRBJ2-5, with a possible D match to TRBD1 (7 bases). The sequence came from a human donor who donated a stem cell graft to a child with acute lymphoblastic leukemia. The CDR3 nucleotides read TGTGCCAGCAGTTTTATTGGAGGAGGGGGCCTTCAAGAGACCCAGTACTTC. Its translation: CASSFIGGGGLQETQYF.